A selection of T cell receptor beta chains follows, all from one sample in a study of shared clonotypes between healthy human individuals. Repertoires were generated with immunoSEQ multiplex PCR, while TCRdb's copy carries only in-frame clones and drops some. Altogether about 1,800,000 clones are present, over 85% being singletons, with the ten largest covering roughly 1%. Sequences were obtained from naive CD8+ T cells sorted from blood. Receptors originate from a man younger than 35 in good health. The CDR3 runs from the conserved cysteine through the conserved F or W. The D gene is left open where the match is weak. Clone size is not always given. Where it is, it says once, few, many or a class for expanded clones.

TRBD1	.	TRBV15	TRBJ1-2	CATSRGTGDYGYTF	TGTGCCACCAGCAGAGGGACAGGGGACTATGGCTACACCTTC
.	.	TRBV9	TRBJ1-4	CASSVGGSPAEKLFF	TGTGCCAGCAGCGTAGGGGGCAGCCCGGCGGAAAAACTGTTTTTT
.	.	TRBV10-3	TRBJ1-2	CAISENPQAAAYGYTF	TGTGCCATCAGTGAGAACCCCCAGGCTGCGGCCTATGGCTACACCTTC
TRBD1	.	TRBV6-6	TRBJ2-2	CASSPRTGGPGELFF	TGTGCCAGCAGTCCCCGGACAGGGGGCCCCGGGGAGCTGTTTTTT
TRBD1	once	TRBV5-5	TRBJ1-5	CASSLGGQGISRSNQPQHF	TGTGCCAGCAGCTTGGGGGGACAGGGGATATCTCGCAGCAATCAGCCCCAGCATTTT
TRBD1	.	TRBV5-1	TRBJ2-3	CASSEWTGSPQYF	TGCGCCAGCAGCGAATGGACAGGAAGCCCGCAGTATTTT
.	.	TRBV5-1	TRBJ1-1	CASSVHLTAMNTEAFF	TGCGCCAGCAGCGTACACCTGACAGCCATGAACACTGAAGCTTTCTTT
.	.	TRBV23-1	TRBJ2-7	CASSPPREQYF	TGCGCCAGCAGTCCCCCCAGGGAGCAGTACTTC
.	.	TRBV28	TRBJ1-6	CASSWGRGAYNSPLHF	TGTGCCAGCAGTTGGGGGCGCGGGGCCTATAATTCACCCCTCCACTTT
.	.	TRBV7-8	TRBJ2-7	CASSYSSREEYEQYF	TGTGCCAGCAGCTACTCCTCCAGGGAGGAGTACGAGCAGTACTTC
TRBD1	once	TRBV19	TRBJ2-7	CATRSGTGAIEQYF	TGTGCCACCCGATCCGGGACAGGGGCTATCGAGCAGTACTTC
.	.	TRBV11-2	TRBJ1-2	CASSLVGVGPTEGYTF	TGTGCCAGCAGCTTAGTGGGGGTGGGGCCCACGGAGGGCTACACCTTC
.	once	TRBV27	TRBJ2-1	CASSLSFSSYNEQFF	TGTGCCAGCAGTTTATCCTTTAGCTCCTACAATGAGCAGTTCTTC
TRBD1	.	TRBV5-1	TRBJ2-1	CASSVGTGGNEQFF	TGCGCCAGCAGCGTCGGGACAGGGGGAAATGAGCAGTTCTTC
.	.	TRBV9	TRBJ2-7	CASSVGLDSIYEQYF	TGTGCCAGCAGCGTAGGACTAGATTCAATCTACGAGCAGTACTTC
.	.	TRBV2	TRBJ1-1	CASTQGGENTEAFF	TGTGCCAGCACCCAAGGGGGAGAGAACACTGAAGCTTTCTTT
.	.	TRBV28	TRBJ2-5	CASSHSMGQETQYF	TGTGCCAGCAGCCATTCGATGGGGCAAGAGACCCAGTACTTC
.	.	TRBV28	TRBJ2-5	CASSLQSGIPYF	TGTGCCAGCAGTTTACAATCAGGGATCCCGTACTTC
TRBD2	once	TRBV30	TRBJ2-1	CAWSTSGEGNEQFF	TGTGCCTGGAGTACGAGCGGGGAAGGCAATGAGCAGTTCTTC
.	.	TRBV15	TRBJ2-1	CATSRDINMEYSYNEQFF	TGTGCCACCAGCAGAGATATTAATATGGAGTACTCCTACAATGAGCAGTTCTTC
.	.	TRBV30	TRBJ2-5	CAWSVLRGLGETQYF	TGTGCCTGGAGTGTATTGCGAGGCCTGGGGGAGACCCAGTACTTC
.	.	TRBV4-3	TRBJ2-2	CASSQDLPPEGELFF	TGCGCCAGCAGCCAAGATCTCCCCCCTGAGGGGGAGCTGTTTTTT
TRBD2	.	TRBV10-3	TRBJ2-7	CAISDGTSGTYEQYF	TGTGCCATCAGTGACGGGACTAGCGGGACCTACGAGCAGTACTTC
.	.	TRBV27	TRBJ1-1	CASSLFGSAEAFF	TGTGCCAGCAGTTTATTCGGGTCCGCTGAAGCTTTCTTT
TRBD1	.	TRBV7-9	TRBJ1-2	CASSRGTGEGYTF	TGTGCCAGCAGCCGGGGGACAGGGGAAGGCTACACCTTC
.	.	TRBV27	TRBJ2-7	CASTYGGTGKFEQYF	TGTGCCAGCACCTATGGGGGTACAGGGAAATTCGAGCAGTACTTC
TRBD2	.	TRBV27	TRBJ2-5	CASSLASGSGETQYF	TGTGCCAGCAGTTTAGCTAGCGGGAGTGGAGAGACCCAGTACTTC
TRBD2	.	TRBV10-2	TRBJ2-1	CASSGTSGSIEQFF	TGCGCCAGCAGCGGGACTAGCGGGAGTATTGAGCAGTTCTTC
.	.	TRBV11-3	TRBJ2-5	CASSSRDGQETQYF	TGTGCCAGCAGCTCCCGGGACGGTCAAGAGACCCAGTACTTC
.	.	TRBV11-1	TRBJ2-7	CASSFGGAGYEQYF	TGTGCCAGCAGCTTTGGAGGGGCTGGCTACGAGCAGTACTTC
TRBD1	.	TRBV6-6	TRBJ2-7	CASSRDRVGEQYF	TGTGCCAGCAGTCGGGACAGGGTGGGCGAGCAGTACTTC
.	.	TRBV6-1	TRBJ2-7	CASSEALKETGTYEQYF	TGTGCCAGCAGTGAAGCGCTAAAGGAGACAGGAACCTACGAGCAGTACTTC
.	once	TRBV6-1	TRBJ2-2	CASSVRRQENTGELFF	TGTGCCAGCAGTGTTCGCCGACAGGAGAACACCGGGGAGCTGTTTTTT
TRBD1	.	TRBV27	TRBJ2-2	CASSLSGTDTGELFF	TGTGCCAGCAGTTTATCGGGGACAGACACCGGGGAGCTGTTTTTT
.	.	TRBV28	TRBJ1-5	CASSLRGRVGQPQHF	TGTGCCAGCAGTTTACGCGGACGGGTCGGTCAGCCCCAGCATTTT
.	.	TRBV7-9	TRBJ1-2	CASSSLHGYTF	TGTGCCAGCAGCAGCTTACATGGCTACACCTTC
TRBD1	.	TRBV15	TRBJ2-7	CATSRDRGQGNEQYF	TGTGCCACCAGCAGAGATAGGGGGCAGGGGAACGAGCAGTACTTC
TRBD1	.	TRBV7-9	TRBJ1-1	CASSQPRARGPEAFF	TGTGCCAGCAGCCAGCCAAGGGCCAGGGGGCCCGAAGCTTTCTTT
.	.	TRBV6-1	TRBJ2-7	CASSELWLLYEQYF	TGTGCCAGCAGTGAGTTGTGGCTGCTCTACGAGCAGTACTTC
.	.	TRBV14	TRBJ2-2	CASSQASDIGINTGELFF	TGTGCCAGCAGCCAAGCCTCGGACATAGGGATTAACACCGGGGAGCTGTTTTTT
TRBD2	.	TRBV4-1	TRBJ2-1	CASSHPGGSDEQFF	TGCGCCAGCAGCCATCCGGGCGGGAGTGATGAGCAGTTCTTC
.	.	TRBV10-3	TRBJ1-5	CAISEAGEGQPQHF	TGTGCCATCAGCGAAGCAGGGGAAGGTCAGCCCCAGCATTTT
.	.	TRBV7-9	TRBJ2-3	CASTLTTDTQYF	TGTGCCAGCACCCTGACCACAGATACGCAGTATTTT
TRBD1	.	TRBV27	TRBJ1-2	CASSALGQAIDYRYTF	TGTGCCAGCAGTGCCTTGGGACAGGCTATTGACTATCGCTACACCTTC
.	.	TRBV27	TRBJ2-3	CASSLGQGITDTQYF	TGTGCCAGCAGTTTAGGCCAGGGGATCACAGATACGCAGTATTTT